One and the same sample provided the 20 T cell receptor beta chains below, sequenced in a study of T cells in Graves' hyperthyroidism and ophthalmopathy. Amplification targeted TCR beta CDR3 regions from RNA transcripts. In the first-round RT-PCR of the TCR CDR3, the HTBI primer set was used. TCRdb reprocessed the multiplex PCR reads via MiXCR and lists one record per CDR3 protein. The data hold about 600,000 distinct CDR3 sequences, with 11% to 15% observed a single time. Sequencing used blood. Every receptor here comes from a woman between 18 and 30 years old with Graves' ophthalmopathy.

This clonotype was counted at least ten times. This chain uses TRBV28 with TRBJ1-1; 11 bases agree with TRBD1. J gave up 1 base and V 5 bases, and 18 bases lay outside the gene matches. Germline CDR1 is MDHEN and CDR2 is SYDVKM. CDR3 size: 20 residues. The CDR3 spells CASSAVSLRDRGIGNTEAFF. Here the CDR3 DNA reads TGTGCCAGCAGTGCGGTGTCCTTACGGGACAGGGGGATCGGGAACACTGAAGCTTTCTTT.

This clonotype was picked up a small number of times. The chain carries TRBV19 and TRBJ2-1, with 15 bases identical to TRBD2. Trimming at V came to 3 bases and at J to 15 bases, leaving 6 bases not matched to a gene. The CDR3 totals 14 residues. CDR1 LNHDA and CDR2 SQIVND come from the germline V gene (reference sequence). In nucleotides, the CDR3 is TGTGCCAGTAGTATCTGGGGACTAGCGGGAGGTAGGTTCTTC. This encodes CASSIWGLAGGRFF.

In this sample, this clonotype turned up many times. V and J are TRBV28 and TRBJ2-7; D gene ambiguous. The V end lost 5 bases, the J end lost 4 bases, and 15 bases lay between the germline ends. This CDR3 region has 14 residues. Germline V CDR1 and CDR2: MDHEN, SYDVKM. The CDR3 DNA sequence: TGTGCCAGCAGTGTTCCCTCCCTGGGTTACGAGCAGTACTTC. This encodes CASSVPSLGYEQYF. Full variable domain (rest looked up from reference TRBV28 and TRBJ2-7): DVKVTQSSRYLVKRTGEKVFLECVQDMDHENMFWYRQDPGLGLRLIYFSYDVKMKEKGDIPEGYSVSREKKERFSLILESASTNQTSMYLCASSVPSLGYEQYFGPGTRLTVT.

This clonotype was observed at least ten times. The V call is TRBV28, the J call TRBJ1-4; D remains unclear. This CDR3 has 12 residues. V lost 8 bases to trimming and J lost 7 bases, with 11 bases between them. Germline V gene data show CDR1 as MDHEN and CDR2 as SYDVKM. The CDR3 protein is CASQSGGEKLFF. The CDR3 DNA sequence: TGTGCCAGCCAATCCGGCGGTGAAAAACTGTTTTTT.

This clonotype was seen at least ten times. CDR3 amino acids: CASSLGQGGSPLHF. CDR3 DNA: TGTGCCAGCAGTTTGGGACAGGGGGGTTCACCCCTCCACTTT. The rearrangement uses TRBV28 and TRBJ1-6; 11 nucleotides align to TRBD1. V shed 3 bases, J shed 9 bases, and the junction held 1 base outside the gene matches. CDR1 is MDHEN and CDR2 is SYDVKM in the germline V gene. This CDR3 contains 14 residues. Together with reference TRBV28 and TRBJ1-6, the CDR3 gives the full variable domain: DVKVTQSSRYLVKRTGEKVFLECVQDMDHENMFWYRQDPGLGLRLIYFSYDVKMKEKGDIPEGYSVSREKKERFSLILESASTNQTSMYLCASSLGQGGSPLHFGNGTRLTVT.

This clonotype was detected only once. The J gene is TRBJ2-2, the V gene TRBV6-9, with D uncertain. The germline V gene has CDR1 MNHGY and CDR2 SVAAGI. The CDR3 has 14 residues. The V end was cut by 4 bases, the J end by 7 bases, with 13 bases between. CDR3 bases: TGTGCCAGCAGTTGGCTAGAAGGTGTCGGGGAGCTGTTTTTT. This sequence encodes CASSWLEGVGELFF.

V gene TRBV28 combines with J gene TRBJ2-7; no definite D call. CDR1 MDHEN and CDR2 SYDVKM come from the germline V gene. The CDR3 is 13 amino acids. V gave up 7 bases and J gave up 2 bases, with 12 bases separating them. The CDR3 DNA follows: TGTGCCAGCATCACCCGGAAGGCCTACGAGCAGTACTTC. Its translation is CASITRKAYEQYF.

Written as DNA, the CDR3 is TGTGCCAGCAGCCTCTCAGCTGCGAATGAGCAGTTCTTC. Encoded protein: CASSLSAANEQFF. The gene calls are TRBV7-3 and TRBJ2-1; D remains ambiguous. The germline V gene encodes CDR1 SGHTA and CDR2 FQGTGA. With 5 bases removed from V and 7 bases from J, the gap between germline ends came to 12 bases. This CDR3 is built from 13 residues. The whole variable domain, remainder taken from reference TRBV7-3 and TRBJ2-1, is GAGVSQTPSNKVTEKGKYVELRCDPISGHTALYWYRQSLGQGPEFLIYFQGTGAADDSGLPNDRFFAVRPEGSVSTLKIQRTERGDSAVYLCASSLSAANEQFFGPGTRLTVL.

This clonotype was seen many times. The chain uses TRBV19 and TRBJ1-5; the D gene is possibly TRBD1 (6 bases). The CDR3 totals 14 residues. The V gene's germline CDR1 is LNHDA and CDR2 SQIVND (reference sequence). Written as DNA, the CDR3 is TGTGTTCTCCCTGGACAGAATAGCAATCAGCCCCAGCATTTT. Protein product: CVLPGQNSNQPQHF.

The chain joins TRBV2 to TRBJ2-5, with unresolved D. Trimming took 6 bases from V and 1 from J, leaving 24 bases between them. Germline CDR1 and CDR2: SNHLY and FYNNEI. The CDR3 is 18 residues long. This CDR3 is CASSLVLIRGRTQETQYF. The CDR3 DNA is TGTGCCAGCAGCTTGGTTCTCATACGCGGCAGAACCCAAGAGACCCAGTACTTC.

This clonotype showed up many times. V is TRBV2 and J is TRBJ2-1; 10 nucleotides align to TRBD2. The length of the CDR3 is 14 residues. V shed 7 bases, J shed 3 bases, and the junction held 3 bases outside the gene matches. Germline CDR1 and CDR2: SNHLY and FYNNEI. In DNA, the CDR3 is TGTGCCAGCATGGGGACTAGCGACTACAATGAGCAGTTCTTC. This gives the protein CASMGTSDYNEQFF. Filled out from reference TRBV2 and TRBJ2-1, the complete variable domain reads EPEVTQTPSHQVTQMGQEVILRCVPISNHLYFYWYRQILGQKVEFLVSFYNNEISEKSEIFDDQFSVERPDGSNFTLKIRSTKLEDSAMYFCASMGTSDYNEQFFGPGTRLTVL.

This clonotype was seen many times. This sequence joins TRBV28 and TRBJ2-4; no firm D call. The CDR3 is 17 residues long. The V end was cut by 2 bases, the J end by 2 bases, with 16 bases between. Germline V gene lookup returns CDR1 MDHEN and CDR2 SYDVKM. Here the CDR3 DNA reads TGTGCCAGCAGTTTACCCCCTGGCAGGCTGCCCAAAAACATTCAGTACTTC. This codes for CASSLPPGRLPKNIQYF.

This clonotype was picked up many times. The chain recombines TRBV5-1 with TRBJ2-6; a possible D gene is TRBD1 (5 bases). V was pared by 4 bases and J by 0 bases, with 8 bases between. This CDR3 has 15 residues. Germline CDR1 SGHRS, CDR2 YFSETQ. The DNA for the CDR3 is TGCGCCAGCAGCGCTGACAGCTCTGGGGCCAACGTCCTGACTTTC. Protein sequence: CASSADSSGANVLTF. Full variable domain (remainder filled in from reference TRBV5-1 and TRBJ2-6): KAGVTQTPRYLIKTRGQQVTLSCSPISGHRSVSWYQQTPGQGLQFLFEYFSETQRNKGNFPGRFSGRQFSNSRSEMNVSTLELGDSALYLCASSADSSGANVLTFGAGSRLTVL.

This clonotype was observed many times. This CDR3 reads CASRFRDRGGEQYF. The CDR3 DNA reads TGTGCCAGCAGATTCCGGGACAGGGGGGGGGAGCAGTACTTC. The J gene is TRBJ2-7, the V gene TRBV27; 11 bases align to TRBD1. Germline-derived CDR1 and CDR2 are MNHEY and SMNVEV (reference sequence). The length of the CDR3 is 14 residues. V dropped 6 bases and J dropped 7; count of bases not matched to a gene: 8.

This clonotype was seen at least ten times. The rearrangement uses TRBV5-6 and TRBJ2-2, with a weak D call TRBD2 (6 bases). Trimming removed 0 bases at V and 5 bases at J, with 20 bases between. Germline CDR1 SGHDT, CDR2 YYEEEE. The CDR3 covers 18 residues. The CDR3 loop reads CASSLAGYASVQTGELFF. The CDR3 nucleotides are TGTGCCAGCAGCTTGGCGGGGTATGCTAGCGTGCAAACCGGGGAGCTGTTTTTT.

This clonotype has at least ten counts. The chain couples TRBV5-1 to TRBJ2-2; D remains ambiguous. Deletions cut 2 bases from V and 1 base from J, with 6 bases between. The CDR3 is made up of 14 amino acids. The germline gives CDR1 SGHRS, CDR2 YFSETQ. CDR3 nucleotides: TGCGCCAGCAGCTTCCCGGGGAACACCGGGGAGCTGTTTTTT. This codes for CASSFPGNTGELFF.

This clonotype was seen many times. The V gene is TRBV11-2, the J gene TRBJ1-1; 10 bases agree with TRBD1. The CDR3 runs 16 residues. Germline loops: CDR1 SGHAT, CDR2 FQNNGV. V was pared by 0 bases and J by 2 bases, with 3 bases of the junction left unmatched. The CDR3 sequence is CASSLDRTGGNTEAFF. The CDR3 nucleotides are TGTGCCAGCAGCTTAGATCGGACAGGGGGTAACACTGAAGCTTTCTTT.

The genes are TRBV6-1 and TRBJ2-1, with 11 bases matching TRBD1. J was trimmed by 9 bases and V by 8 bases; bases with no gene match: 12. Per germline, CDR1 MNHNS and CDR2 SASEGT. The CDR3 spans 15 residues. The CDR3 nucleotides read TGTGCCAGCCGCTACAAGGACAGGGGGCTATTTGAGCAGTTCTTC. Amino acids: CASRYKDRGLFEQFF.

There are many counts of this clonotype. V is TRBV2 and J is TRBJ2-1; 10 bases agree with TRBD2. With V trimmed by 4 bases and J by 9 bases, 9 bases remained unmatched. The germline CDR1 and CDR2 sequences are SNHLY and FYNNEI. This CDR3 has 15 amino acids. Written as DNA, the CDR3 is TGTGCCAGCAGTGGGGAAGCGGGAGGGCCGGGTGAGCAGTTCTTC. Translated: CASSGEAGGPGEQFF.

This clonotype was detected a few times. The rearrangement links TRBV4-1 to TRBJ1-1, with D unresolved. V was trimmed by 0 bases and J by 3 bases, leaving 8 bases between them. This CDR3 spans 14 amino acids. CDR1 and CDR2 (germline): MGHRA, YSYEKL. The CDR3 reads CASSQEDFYTEAFF. CDR3 sequence (DNA): TGCGCCAGCAGCCAAGAAGACTTTTACACTGAAGCTTTCTTT.